The 20 T cell receptor beta chains below were found in one sample sequenced in a study of T cells in Graves' hyperthyroidism and ophthalmopathy. Amplified regions were TCR beta CDR3 sequences from RNA transcripts. The HTBI primer set served for first-round RT-PCR of the TCR CDR3. TCRdb ran MiXCR on the multiplex PCR reads and lists one entry per CDR3 protein. The table shows 500,000 to 600,000 distinct CDR3 sequences, with 15% to 20% occurring only once. Material for sequencing was blood. The receptor source for this set is a man aged 40-49 years with Graves' ophthalmopathy.

With regard to this clonotype: A read error may explain this, as a much larger clone is one base away. The chain employs TRBV30 and TRBJ2-7; 11 bases map to TRBD2. The germline gives CDR1 GTSNPN, CDR2 SVGIG (reference sequence). This CDR3 is built from 14 residues. As DNA, the CDR3 is TGTGCCTGGAGCGGGACTAGCGGTTTTTACGGGCAGTACTTC. Its translation: CAWSGTSGFYGQYF.

CDR3 amino acids: CASSYGGDKGWGTEAFF. The CDR3 DNA reads as TGTGCCAGCAGTTACGGCGGGGACAAAGGTTGGGGCACTGAAGCTTTCTTT. This sequence joins TRBV6-5 and TRBJ1-1, with TRBD1 as a possible D gene (6 bases). Germline lookup yields CDR1 MNHEY and CDR2 SVGAGI. V lost 2 bases to trimming and J lost 4 bases, with 20 bases between them. The CDR3 extends over 17 amino acids.

This clonotype came up a few times. The chain employs TRBV3-1 and TRBJ1-2, with 7 bases matching TRBD1. Trimming cost V 2 bases and J 7 bases; bases outside gene matches: 7. This CDR3 spans 14 amino acids. CDR1 LGHDT and CDR2 YNNKEL come from the germline V gene (reference sequence). DNA of the CDR3: TGTGCCAGCAGCCAACAGGGGGGGTGGTTTGGCTACACCTTC. It codes for CASSQQGGWFGYTF.

This clonotype appeared many times. The chain has TRBV11-2 and TRBJ2-3; perhaps TRBD2 as D (6 bases). The germline gives CDR1 SGHAT, CDR2 FQNNGV. This CDR3 region has 15 residues. Deletions cut 0 bases from V and 4 bases from J, with 11 bases between. The CDR3 DNA reads TGTGCCAGCAGCTTAGACAGGGACTCTGCAGATACGCAGTATTTT. It codes for CASSLDRDSADTQYF.

The chain couples TRBV9 to TRBJ2-2; a possible D gene is TRBD2 (6 bases). V shed 7 bases and J shed 5 bases, with 9 bases lying between them. Looked up from germline, CDR1 is SGDLS and CDR2 is YYNGEE. CDR3 length: 12 amino acids. Written as DNA, the CDR3 is TGTGCCAGCTCGGCGGGGACCGGGGAGCTGTTTTTT. Translated, it gives CASSAGTGELFF.

This clonotype was counted between two and nine times. V is TRBV5-1 and J is TRBJ2-3; no definite D call. V was shortened by 1 base and J by 2 bases, with 5 bases between the two germline ends. Germline-derived CDR1 and CDR2 are SGHRS and YFSETQ. CDR3 length: 13 amino acids. This CDR3 reads CASSLSTTDTQYF. The CDR3 DNA follows: TGCGCCAGCAGCTTGTCAACCACAGATACGCAGTATTTT.

The V call is TRBV7-3, the J call TRBJ2-1; perhaps TRBD1 as D (5 bases). Per germline, CDR1 SGHTA and CDR2 FQGTGA. The CDR3 length is 15 residues. V shed 0 bases and J shed 8 bases, with 14 bases lying between them. The CDR3 loop reads CASSLTDDWGDEQFF. For the CDR3, the DNA is TGTGCCAGCAGCTTAACCGACGACTGGGGCGATGAGCAGTTCTTC.

This chain joins TRBV30 and TRBJ1-4; D might be TRBD1 (5 bases). V gave up 7 bases and J gave up 2 bases, with 17 bases separating them. This CDR3 comprises 15 residues. The germline gives CDR1 GTSNPN, CDR2 SVGIG (reference sequence). The DNA for the CDR3 is TGTGCCTTGTCCGACGCAGGGTACACTAATGAAAAACTGTTTTTT. This codes for CALSDAGYTNEKLFF.

V is TRBV20-1 and J is TRBJ2-7; possible D gene TRBD2, 7 bases. The ends were cut back, 0 bases at V and 5 bases at J, with 17 bases in the middle. This CDR3 is 15 amino acids long. Germline V lookup: CDR1 DFQATT, CDR2 SNEGSKA (reference sequence). As DNA, the CDR3 is TGCAGTGCTAGAGATCGGGGGGCAGGGGCCCACGAGCAGTACTTC. It codes for CSARDRGAGAHEQYF.

The chain has TRBV27 and TRBJ2-1; D remains ambiguous. The CDR3 runs 15 residues. Germline loops: CDR1 MNHEY, CDR2 SMNVEV (reference sequence). V lost 3 bases, J lost 2 bases, and 11 bases lay in between. CDR3 DNA: TGTGCCAGCAGTTTTATTACCGGTCCCTACAATGAGCAGTTCTTC. Protein sequence: CASSFITGPYNEQFF.

This chain joins TRBV5-4 and TRBJ2-1; TRBD2 matches at 10 bases. The CDR3 contains 16 residues. V lost 4 bases and J lost 5; bases outside the gene matches: 9. The germline gives CDR1 SGHNT, CDR2 YYREEE (reference sequence). In DNA, the CDR3 is TGTGCCAGCAGCCGAGGCGGTAGCGGGAGGAACAATGAGCAGTTCTTC. Amino acids: CASSRGGSGRNNEQFF.

This clonotype was detected a few times. V usage is TRBV29-1 and J usage is TRBJ1-1, with D unclear. CDR1 and CDR2 (germline): SQVTM, ANQGSEA. The CDR3 contains 10 residues. V lost 4 bases and J 3 bases, leaving 3 bases between the germline ends. The CDR3 coding sequence is TGCAGCGTTGCCCACACTGAAGCTTTCTTT. Residues: CSVAHTEAFF.

This chain connects TRBV9 to TRBJ2-2; TRBD2 matches at 7 bases. The germline gives CDR1 SGDLS, CDR2 YYNGEE. J was trimmed by 5 bases and V by 0 bases; bases with no gene match: 7. The CDR3 spans 16 residues. The CDR3 protein is CASSVDGGSLTGELFF. CDR3 DNA: TGTGCCAGCAGCGTAGACGGCGGGAGCTTAACCGGGGAGCTGTTTTTT.

The V call is TRBV12-3 or TRBV12-4, the J call TRBJ2-1; 9 bases map to TRBD1. With V trimmed by 6 bases and J by 8 bases, 8 bases remained unmatched. CDR3 length: 14 amino acids. CDR3 protein: CASRWDRVSDEQFF. The DNA of the CDR3 is TGTGCCAGCAGGTGGGACAGGGTGTCTGATGAGCAGTTCTTC.

This clonotype appeared a few times. Sequence at one end of the junction differs from germline and may be a read error. This chain links TRBV2 with TRBJ2-7, with D unclear. The CDR3 extends over 11 amino acids. Germline values: CDR1 SNHLY, CDR2 FYNNEI. This CDR3 reads CASTASHEQYF. CDR3 in DNA: TGTGCCAGCACCGCCTCCCACGAGCAGTACTTC. The full variable domain, in which reference TRBV2 and TRBJ2-7 provide the parts outside the CDR3, is EPEVTQTPSHQVTQMGQEVILRCVPISNHLYFYWYRQILGQKVEFLVSFYNNEISEKSEIFDDQFSVERPDGSNFTLKIRSTKLEDSAMYFCASTASHEQYFGPGTRLTVT.

The chain uses TRBV5-1 and TRBJ2-3; D perhaps matches TRBD2 (5 bases). CDR3 length: 13 residues. CDR1 and CDR2 (germline): SGHRS, YFSETQ. The germline V and J ends were trimmed by 7 bases and 1 base, with 10 bases remaining between them. CDR3 nucleotide sequence: TGCGCCAGCGAGGGTACGCGCACAGATACGCAGTATTTT. Protein product: CASEGTRTDTQYF.

This clonotype was seen at least ten times. For the CDR3, the DNA is TGTGCCAGCCGCCCAGCGGGACCCTACAATGAGCAGTTCTTC. This encodes CASRPAGPYNEQFF. This sequence joins TRBV28 and TRBJ2-1, with TRBD2 identical over 7 bases. V lost 8 bases to trimming and J lost 2 bases; unmatched junction nucleotides: 6. Germline values: CDR1 MDHEN, CDR2 SYDVKM. The CDR3 consists of 14 residues.

This clonotype was recorded many times. The genes are TRBV7-8 and TRBJ2-4, with D tentatively TRBD1 (6 bases). Trimming removed 3 bases from V and 8 bases from J, with 14 bases in between. The CDR3 runs to 14 residues. The germline gives CDR1 SGHVS, CDR2 FQNEAQ. CDR3 sequence reads: CASSFGGAGDIQYF. DNA for the CDR3: TGTGCCAGCAGCTTTGGGGGCGCTGGGGACATTCAGTACTTC.

The genes are TRBV29-1 and TRBJ1-2; D is perhaps TRBD1 (6 bases). The germline V gene encodes CDR1 SQVTM and CDR2 ANQGSEA. The CDR3 has 11 residues. V was cut by 4 bases and J by 8 bases, with 11 bases left in between. The CDR3 nucleotides are TGCAGCGTTGGGACAGATCGGGGCTACACCTTC. This encodes CSVGTDRGYTF.

This clonotype was seen at least ten times. This chain connects TRBV4-1 to TRBJ1-1; TRBD1 agrees at 7 bases. Germline V CDR1 and CDR2: MGHRA, YSYEKL. This CDR3 contains 14 residues. The trim removed 4 bases at V and 0 bases at J, leaving 2 bases unmatched. The CDR3 reads CASSRDSMNTEAFF. The CDR3 DNA reads TGCGCCAGCAGCCGGGACAGTATGAACACTGAAGCTTTCTTT.